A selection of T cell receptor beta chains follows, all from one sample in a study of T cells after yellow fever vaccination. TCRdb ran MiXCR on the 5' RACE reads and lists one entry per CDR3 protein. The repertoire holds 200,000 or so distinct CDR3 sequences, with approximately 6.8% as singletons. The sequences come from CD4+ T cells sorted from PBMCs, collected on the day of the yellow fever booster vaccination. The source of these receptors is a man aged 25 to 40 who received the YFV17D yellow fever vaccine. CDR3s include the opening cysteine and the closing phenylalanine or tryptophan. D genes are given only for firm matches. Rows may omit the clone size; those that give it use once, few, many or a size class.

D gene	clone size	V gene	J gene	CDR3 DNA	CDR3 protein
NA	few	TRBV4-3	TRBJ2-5	TGCGCCAGCAGCCTAGGGAACGGGAATGTAGAGACCCAGTACTTC	CASSLGNGNVETQYF
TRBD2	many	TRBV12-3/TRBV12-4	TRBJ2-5	TGTGCCAGCAGTTTTGGACTAGCGGGAGGCCCGTACCAAGAGACCCAGTACTTC	CASSFGLAGGPYQETQYF
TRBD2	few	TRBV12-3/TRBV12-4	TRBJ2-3	TGTGCCAGCAGTTGGGACGGGAGGGCCGGTCCGACGCAGTATTTT	CASSWDGRAGPTQYF
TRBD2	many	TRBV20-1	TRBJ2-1	TGCAGTGCCGGACTAGCGGGAGGGCCGAAGGACTACAATGAGCAGTTCTTC	CSAGLAGGPKDYNEQFF
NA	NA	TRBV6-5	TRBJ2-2	TGTGCCAGCAGTCTCGAGGGGGTTGGTACCGGGGAGCTGTTTTTT	CASSLEGVGTGELFF
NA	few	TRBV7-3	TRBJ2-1	TGTGCCAGCAGCGCAGGGTACAATGAGCAGTTCTTC	CASSAGYNEQFF
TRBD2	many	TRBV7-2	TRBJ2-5	TGTGCCAGCAGCTCCCTAGCGGGAGGGGAGACCCAGTACTTC	CASSSLAGGETQYF
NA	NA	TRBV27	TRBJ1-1	TGTGCCAGCTGGGGGATTGGGCGGAACACTGAAGCTTTCTTT	CASWGIGRNTEAFF
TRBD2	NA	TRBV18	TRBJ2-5	TGTGCCAGCTCGTTCTCCGGGACTAGCGGGAGCCGGCGAGAGACCCAGTACTTC	CASSFSGTSGSRRETQYF
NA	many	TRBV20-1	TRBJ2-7	TGCAGTGCTACCGGAGCCCACTACGAGCAGTACTTC	CSATGAHYEQYF
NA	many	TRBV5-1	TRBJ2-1	TGCGCCAGCAGTTTGAGAGGAGGGGATGAGCAGTTCTTC	CASSLRGGDEQFF
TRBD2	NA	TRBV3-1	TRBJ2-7	TGTGCCAGCAGCCAGAGAGGACTAGCGGGAGGGGTAGTCTACGAGCAGTACTTC	CASSQRGLAGGVVYEQYF
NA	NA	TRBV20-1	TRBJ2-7	TGCAGTGCTAGTCGGCAGAAAATTGTAGGCGAGCAGTACTTC	CSASRQKIVGEQYF
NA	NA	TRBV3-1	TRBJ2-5	TGTGCCAGCTCGCCAGGGCTCGGGCTGCAAGAGACCCAGTACTTC	CASSPGLGLQETQYF
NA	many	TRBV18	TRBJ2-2	TGTGCCAGCTCACCACCCGGGACTCACAACACCGGGGAGCTGTTTTTT	CASSPPGTHNTGELFF
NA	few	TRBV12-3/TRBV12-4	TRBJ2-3	TGTGCCAGCAGTCGCAATGGAGGCACGGATACGCAGTATTTT	CASSRNGGTDTQYF
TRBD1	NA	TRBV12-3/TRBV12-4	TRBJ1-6	TGTGCCAGCAGTGCTGCTGGACAGGGTCTCAGTCCCCTCCACTTT	CASSAAGQGLSPLHF
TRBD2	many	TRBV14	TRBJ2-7	TGTGCCAGCAGCTCCTTGGCGGGGGGATTCGAGCAGTACTTC	CASSSLAGGFEQYF
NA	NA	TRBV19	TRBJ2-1	TGTGCCACCTCGATAGGACCGTGGAGGTCTGGAAATGAGCAGTTCTTC	CATSIGPWRSGNEQFF
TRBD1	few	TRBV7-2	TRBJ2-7	TGTGCCAGCAGCCTCCGGACAGGGGGTCCCTACGAGCAGTACTTC	CASSLRTGGPYEQYF
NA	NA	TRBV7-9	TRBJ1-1	TGTGCCAGCAGCGCCCGACAGATGAACACTGAAGCTTTCTTT	CASSARQMNTEAFF
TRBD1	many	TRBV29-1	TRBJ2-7	TGCAGAGATACCGGGACAGGGGCCGACGAGCAGTACTTC	CRDTGTGADEQYF
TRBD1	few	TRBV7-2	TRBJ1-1	TGTGCCAGCACCCCGGTTCAGGGGGGCATCACTGAAGCTTTCTTT	CASTPVQGGITEAFF
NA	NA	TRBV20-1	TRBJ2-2	TGCAGTGCTAGTTGGCGGTCTGGCACCGGGGAGCTGTTTTTT	CSASWRSGTGELFF
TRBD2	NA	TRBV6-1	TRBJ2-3	TGTGCCAGCAACGGCGGGAGTATAGTAGATACGCAGTATTTT	CASNGGSIVDTQYF
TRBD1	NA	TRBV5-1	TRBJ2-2	TGCGCCAGCAGCAAGGACAGGGAGGCCGGGGAGCTGTTTTTT	CASSKDREAGELFF
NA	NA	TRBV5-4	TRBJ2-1	TGTGCCAGCAGCCCCCCGTCCAGTAAGTTCTCCTACAATGAGCAGTTCTTC	CASSPPSSKFSYNEQFF
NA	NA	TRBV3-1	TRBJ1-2	TGTGCCAGCAGCCAAGTCGTTGGGGATGGCGGCTATGGCTACACCTTC	CASSQVVGDGGYGYTF
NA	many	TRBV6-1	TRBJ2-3	TGTGCCAGCAATCCTAGGTCCACAGATACGCAGTATTTT	CASNPRSTDTQYF
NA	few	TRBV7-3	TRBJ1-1	TGTGCCAGCAGCGTGGGGGGGGGAGGTGACACTGAAGCTTTCTTT	CASSVGGGGDTEAFF
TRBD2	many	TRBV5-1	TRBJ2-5	TGCGCCAGCAGCCCCGATCCGACTAGCGGGAGAAAGGAGACCCAGTACTTC	CASSPDPTSGRKETQYF
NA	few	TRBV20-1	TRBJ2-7	TGCAGTGCTAGCGGCAGGGCGGGCTCCTACGAGCAGTACTTC	CSASGRAGSYEQYF
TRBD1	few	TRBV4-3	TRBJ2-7	TGCGCCAGCAGCCCGGAGACAGGGGACGGCGAGCAGTACTTC	CASSPETGDGEQYF
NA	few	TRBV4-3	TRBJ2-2	TGCGCCAGCAGCCAAGTCGGCGGGGGGGAGCTGTTTTTT	CASSQVGGGELFF
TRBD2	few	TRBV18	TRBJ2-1	TGTGCCAGCTCCCGCTCGGGGGACCTCGACCGCCTAGCGGCCGGGGTGAATGAGCAGTTCTTC	CASSRSGDLDRLAAGVNEQFF
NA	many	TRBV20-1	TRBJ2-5	TGCAGTGCTAGGCCGAAGGGCCAAGAGACCCAGTACTTC	CSARPKGQETQYF
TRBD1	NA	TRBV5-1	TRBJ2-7	TGCGCCAGCAGTACAGGGGGCGTTGACTACGAGCAGTACTTC	CASSTGGVDYEQYF
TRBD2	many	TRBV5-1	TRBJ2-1	TGCGCCAGCAGCTGGACTAGCGGGAGCTCCTACAATGAGCAGTTCTTC	CASSWTSGSSYNEQFF
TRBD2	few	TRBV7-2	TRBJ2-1	TGTGCCAGCAGCTTACTAGCGGGAGCCAATGAGCAGTTCTTC	CASSLLAGANEQFF
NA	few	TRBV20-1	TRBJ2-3	TGCAGTGCTAGAGTGTCCGGGAGCCCAGGACAGAGAGATACGCAGTATTTT	CSARVSGSPGQRDTQYF
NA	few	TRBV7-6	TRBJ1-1	TGTGCCAGCAGCCCCTTCCAGAACACTGAAGCTTTCTTT	CASSPFQNTEAFF
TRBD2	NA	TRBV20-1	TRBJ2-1	TGCAGTGCTAGTAGGGACGCGGGAGCCTTGGGCAATGAGCAGTTCTTC	CSASRDAGALGNEQFF
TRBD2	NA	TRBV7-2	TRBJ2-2	TGTGCCAGCAGCTTCCGCAGCGGGAGTACCGGGGAGCTGTTTTTT	CASSFRSGSTGELFF
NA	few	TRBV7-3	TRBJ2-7	TGTGCCAGCAGCTTACCCTACACTTACGAGCAGTACTTC	CASSLPYTYEQYF
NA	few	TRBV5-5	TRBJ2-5	TGTGCCAGCACCGCGGGGCTTTTGGAGACCCAGTACTTC	CASTAGLLETQYF
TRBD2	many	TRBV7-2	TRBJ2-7	TGTGCCAGCAGCCCGACGACTAGCGGGAGATACTACGAGCAGTACTTC	CASSPTTSGRYYEQYF
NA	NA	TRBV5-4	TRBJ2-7	TGTGCCAGCTATCGGAACGGGGTAGGCGAGCAGTACTTC	CASYRNGVGEQYF
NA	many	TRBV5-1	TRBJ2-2	TGCGCCAGCAGCTTGCAGAGGGGGTTTGACACCGGGGAGCTGTTTTTT	CASSLQRGFDTGELFF
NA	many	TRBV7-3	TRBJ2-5	TGTGCCAGCAGCTTAAGGACGGGACCCGGGGAGACCCAGTACTTC	CASSLRTGPGETQYF
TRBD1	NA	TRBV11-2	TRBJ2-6	TGTGCCAGCAGCTTACTCAGAGGACAGGGGGCGCCTTCATCTGGGGCCAACGTCCTGACTTTC	CASSLLRGQGAPSSGANVLTF
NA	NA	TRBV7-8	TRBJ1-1	TGTGCCAGCAGCTTAGTGTGGGACCCCTTTAATGAAGCTTTCTTT	CASSLVWDPFNEAFF
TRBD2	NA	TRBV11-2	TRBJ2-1	TGTGCCAGCAGCCAAATAGCGGGGGACTACAATGAGCAGTTCTTC	CASSQIAGDYNEQFF
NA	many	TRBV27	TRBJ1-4	TGTGCCAGCCAGAATGAAAAACTGTTTTTT	CASQNEKLFF
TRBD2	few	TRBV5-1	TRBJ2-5	TGCGCCAGCAGCTTGAGCGGCGGGGGGACACAAGAGACCCAGTACTTC	CASSLSGGGTQETQYF